The rows below give T cell receptor beta chains drawn from one sample of a study of CD8+CD57+ T cells in acquired aplastic anemia. TCRdb itself ran the reads through MiXCR, one entry per CDR3 protein. The sample records 250,000 to 300,000 distinct CDR3 sequences, approximately 60% being singletons. The source material was sorted CD4+, CD8+, or CD8+CD57+ T cells (not recorded which) from PBMCs. These receptors were collected from a human donor with aplastic anemia. CDR3s include the opening cysteine and the closing phenylalanine or tryptophan. The D gene is left open where the match is weak. Where a row states a size, it is once, few, many or the class of an expanded clone; other rows omit it.

j_call	d_call	v_call	clone_size	cdr3_length	cdr3_nt	cdr3_aa
TRBJ1-5	TRBD1	TRBV2	NA	15	TGTGCCAGCAGCGATGACAGGGGAGGCAATCAGCCCCAGCATTTT	CASSDDRGGNQPQHF
TRBJ2-3	TRBD1	TRBV5-1	many	16	TGCGCCAGCAGCTATGGGACAGGCCCCAGCACAGATACGCAGTATTTT	CASSYGTGPSTDTQYF
TRBJ1-5	NA	TRBV24-1	many	12	TGTGCCACCAGTGACCTGAATCAGCCCCAGCATTTT	CATSDLNQPQHF
TRBJ2-5	NA	TRBV5-1	once	15	TGCGCCAGCAGCTTGGCCGGGAGAGGAGAAGAGACCCAGTACTTC	CASSLAGRGEETQYF
TRBJ2-5	NA	TRBV2	NA	17	TGTGCCAGCAGTGACGCTTGGACAAGCTATAGCAATCAGCCCCAGTACTTC	CASSDAWTSYSNQPQYF
TRBJ2-1	NA	TRBV2	NA	15	TGCGCCAGCAGCCCCCGGGGTGCATCCTACAATGAGCAGTTCTTC	CASSPRGASYNEQFF
TRBJ2-7	TRBD2	TRBV5-8	many	15	TGTGCCAGCAGCTCCCGACTAGCGGGAACCTACGAGCAGTACTTC	CASSSRLAGTYEQYF
TRBJ2-2	NA	TRBV5-1	once	22	TGCGCCAGCAGCTTGGCTTTCGGACAGGGAGGAGTAGCGGGAGCGAACACCGGGGAGCTGTTTTTT	CASSLAFGQGGVAGANTGELFF
TRBJ2-7	NA	TRBV20-1	NA	13	TGCAGTGCTAGAGGACAGGTTGCCTACGAGCAGTACTTC	CSARGQVAYEQYF
TRBJ1-5	TRBD1	TRBV19	NA	17	TGTGCCAGTAGTATAACAGGGGTGGAGGGTAGCAATCAGCCCCAGCATTTT	CASSITGVEGSNQPQHF
TRBJ2-2	TRBD2	TRBV5-1	many	19	TGCGCCAGCAGCTTGGTCCGGACTAGCGGGGGGGATTACACCGGGGAGCTGTTTTTT	CASSLVRTSGGDYTGELFF
TRBJ1-1	NA	TRBV12-3/TRBV12-4	NA	13	TGTGCCAGCAGTTTGTTACAGAACACTGAAGCTTTCTTT	CASSLLQNTEAFF
TRBJ2-7	NA	TRBV11-2	many	14	TGTGCCAGCAGCCGCCAGGTTAACTCCTACGAGCAGTACTTC	CASSRQVNSYEQYF
TRBJ2-5	NA	TRBV6-1	many	14	TGTGCCAGCAGTGAACAGGTGTACCAAGAGACCCAGTACTTC	CASSEQVYQETQYF
TRBJ1-2	NA	TRBV5-1	many	14	TGCGCCAGCAGCTTGGTGGGAGGCCGCGATGGCTACACCTTC	CASSLVGGRDGYTF
TRBJ1-4	NA	TRBV7-6	NA	15	TGTGCCAGCAGCCAATACGATAAGGGATTTGAAAAACTGTTTTTT	CASSQYDKGFEKLFF
TRBJ2-7	TRBD1	TRBV19	NA	15	TGTGCCAGTAGATCCCGAGGACAGGGTTCGTACGTGCAGTACTTC	CASRSRGQGSYVQYF
TRBJ2-3	NA	TRBV4-2	NA	17	TGTGCCAGCAGCCAAGCCCGTGTGGGTGTGGGCACAGATACGCAGTATTTT	CASSQARVGVGTDTQYF
TRBJ1-2	TRBD1	TRBV7-3	NA	13	TGTGCCAGCAGCTTGGGGACAGGGTTTGGCTACACCTTC	CASSLGTGFGYTF
TRBJ2-1	TRBD2	TRBV24-1	NA	16	TGTGCCACCAGTGTCTCTAGCGGGGGGGCGGGCGATGAGCAGTTCTTC	CATSVSSGGAGDEQFF
TRBJ2-3	NA	TRBV6-1	NA	12	TGTGCCAGCAGTGAGATCACAGTGCCTGAGTATTTT	CASSEITVPEYF
TRBJ2-7	NA	TRBV5-1	NA	16	TGCGCCAGCAGCTTGGCCTCCGGGGCAGGGGCCTACGAGCAGTACTTC	CASSLASGAGAYEQYF
TRBJ2-7	NA	TRBV7-2	NA	14	TGTGCCAGCAGCCAAGACATAAACTACGACGAGCAGTACTTC	CASSQDINYDEQYF
TRBJ2-7	NA	TRBV5-1	NA	15	TGCGCCAGCAGCGTGACCGGGACGGGAGCCTACGAGCAGTACTTC	CASSVTGTGAYEQYF
TRBJ1-5	NA	TRBV2	NA	15	TGTGCCAGCACTAGCACCGGGACGCAAATAGAGACCCAGCATTTT	CASTSTGTQIETQHF